This T cell receptor (beta chain) is from a study of cytomegalovirus exposure and HLA in healthy donors. Trimming removed 0 bases from V and 0 bases from J, with 7 bases in between. This CDR3 region has 15 residues. Germline CDR1 is SGHNT and CDR2 is YYREEE (reference sequence). The PCR used 60 Vbeta and 13 Jbeta primers. The protocol was immunoSEQ multiplex PCR, while the TCRdb copy is restricted to in-frame clones and leaves out a portion. The table lists 150,000 to 200,000 clones, around 86% of them singletons. V and J are TRBV5-4 and TRBJ1-3; maybe TRBD1 (5 bases). The sample was PBMCs. The sequence derives from a man aged 50 or older in good health and CMV-seropositive. In nucleotides, the CDR3 is TGTGCCAGCAGCTTGGCAGGGTCCTCTGGAAACACCATATATTTT. Translated: CASSLAGSSGNTIYF.